This T cell receptor beta chain was identified in a study of shared clonotypes between healthy human individuals (dated by TCRdb to between 2020 and 2021). Some background on the complete study: A couple of women and three men aged 18 to 49 years were included in the cohort. For each donor, CD4 naive and CD4 memory were each given three plates, CD8 naive was given two plates, and CD8 memory was given one plate. The study deeply sequenced blood TCR repertoires of several healthy adults to estimate repertoire size and the extent of clonotype sharing between individuals. To increase sequencing depth and limit assay-specific biases, different laboratories used diverse techniques to prepare libraries and sequence TCR repertoires. Per donor, leukapheresis produced somewhere between about 0.9 and 10 billion PBMCs.

Results the study describes overall, beyond this receptor: Sharing across a few donors was observed for approximately 4.6% of naive CD4, 3.5% of naive CD8, 2% to 2.5% of memory CD4, and around 0.44% of memory CD8 clonotypes. The genetic and exposure-history diversity represented was limited by the small number of donors. Rarefaction of sorted-subset datasets indicated incomplete sequencing despite the large sequencing depth. Higher generation probabilities were observed for clonotypes shared by all four sorted-subset donors than for non-shared clonotypes. Sampling was limited to blood, and TCR repertoires in tissue likely differ from TCR repertoires in blood. Estimated clonotype richness was generally larger for naive than for memory subsets. Pairwise subsampling led to the expectation that sequencing depth would affect the degree of clonotype sharing among donors.

As regards this clone: Its specific antigen is unknown. Qualities for individual bases were not recorded, and no much larger clone is one base off.

Healthy HIV-negative adults with no recently reported acute infections or vaccinations were included as donors. Every donor was a Caucasian adult living in Nashville, Tennessee, USA. CD4+ T cells were enriched through magnetic negative selection, after which naive cells were positively selected on CD45RA and the remaining negative fraction served as the memory subset. Blood was collected by leukapheresis, and PBMCs were isolated by Ficoll-Histopaque density gradient centrifugation and then cryopreserved in liquid nitrogen vapor phase. Purity and quantity of every magnetically sorted T cell population were checked by analytical flow cytometry. Genomic DNA was isolated from each sorted fraction and quantified by UV absorbance on a Nanodrop 2000c. Using the deep immunoSEQ assay, multiplex PCR amplified TCR CDR3 regions from genomic DNA. For each cell subset, the extracted genomic DNA was distributed evenly across all wells of several immunoSEQ 96-well plates, and each plate served as one replicate. For sorted subsets, about 200 ng genomic DNA, equal to approximately 30,000 T cell genomes, was loaded into each replicate PCR. The purified libraries were quantified using a Qubit 3.0 fluorometer, sized with a Bioanalyzer 2100, and then quantified again using the KAPA Library Quantification kit. Every immunoSEQ 96-well plate was sequenced on a dedicated single-read 150-cycle Illumina NextSeq 550 flow cell. In the paper's pipeline: Because only junctional sequences without quality scores were contained in the immunoSEQ output, filtering matching that applied to full-length reads could not be performed. Sequences were annotated with PyIR, a Python wrapper for IgBLAST v1.9, using IMGT germline references to assign V/J genes and CDR3. Reads with weak V/J assignments (E-value above 1e-6), missing CDR3, stop codons, out-of-frame junctions, or ambiguous translated residues were removed. V3J clonotypes were defined by identical inferred V gene, J gene, and CDR3 amino acid sequence. To compute the percentage overlap between repertoires, the number of shared unique clonotypes was divided by the size of the smaller repertoire. Repertoire richness was assessed with RTK rarefaction, the Chao1 estimator, and Recon v2.1 estimates of unobserved clonotypes. Generation probabilities for all TCRbeta clonotypes obtained by the gDNA method from a handful of donors were computed using OLGA. TCRdb took this table from immuneACCESS and kept in-frame rearrangements with V and J called. Such tables lack part of the clones; where checked against another copy, unresolved V genes explain under half of the gap, and the rest is unexplained. That table furnishes V, J and clone size, whereas the DNA furnished D and trimming. The sample records some 1 million clones, 75% of which are singletons. The biggest ten clones account for approximately 1.5% of the sample.

Sample: memory CD4+ T cells sorted from blood. The cell subset or site label of this sample denotes: CD45RA-negative fraction. This clonotype originated in a man aged 18 to 30 in good health.

The DNA sequence is given as TGTGCCAGCAGCTGGTCAACTAGCGGGAGGGATACGCAGTATTTT. Protein translation: CASSWSTSGRDTQYF. This chain joins TRBV7-2 to TRBJ2-3, and 12 junction bases match TRBD2. Via the germline V gene, CDR1 is SGHTA and CDR2 FQGNSA. The CDR3 runs 15 amino acids, cysteine and phenylalanine included. Solely the CDR3 DNA is kept, with 45 bases framed from the first base. Relative to germline, V is missing 4 bases and J is missing 6 bases, with 5 bases of the junction outside any gene match.